Below are 22 T cell receptor beta chains sequenced from a single sample in a study of blood T cell repertoires in COVID-19. Data came from immunoSEQ multiplex PCR; TCRdb stores just in-frame clones and leaves some out. The sample yields fewer than 150,000 clones, roughly 80% seen once. Material: peripheral blood. Receptor source: a man aged 50-59 years with acute or convalescent COVID-19.

This chain connects TRBV18 to TRBJ1-4, with TRBD1 as a possible D gene (5 bases). The CDR3 runs to 15 residues. Germline V gene sequence: CDR1 KGHSH, CDR2 LQKENI. V lost 5 bases, J lost 7 bases, and 17 bases lay in between. DNA of the CDR3: TGTGCCAGCTCAGAAATAACAGGAGTGGGTGAAAAACTGTTTTTT. It yields the protein CASSEITGVGEKLFF.

The chain is built from TRBV4-1 and TRBJ2-5; tentative D call: TRBD2 (6 bases). V lost 3 bases to trimming and J lost 5 bases, with 13 bases between them. The V gene's germline CDR1 is MGHRA and CDR2 YSYEKL. There are 14 residues in the CDR3. The CDR3 loop reads CASSQLEGEETQYF. In DNA, the CDR3 is TGCGCCAGCAGCCAGTTGGAGGGCGAGGAGACCCAGTACTTC.

This clone was found a few times. The gene calls are TRBV9 and TRBJ1-1; 8 bases map to TRBD1. Looked up from germline, CDR1 is SGDLS and CDR2 is YYNGEE. This CDR3 is 14 amino acids long. V gave up 4 bases and J gave up 4 bases; unmatched junction bases: 6. Here the CDR3 DNA reads TGTGCCAGCAGCCCCCACAGGGGGAGCACTGAAGCTTTCTTT. Protein product: CASSPHRGSTEAFF.

The chain has TRBV5-1 and TRBJ1-6; D uncertain. There are 13 residues in the CDR3. Trimming removed 2 bases from V and 13 bases from J, with 13 bases in between. Germline V lookup: CDR1 SGHRS, CDR2 YFSETQ. CDR3 DNA: TGCGCCAGCAGCTTCTCGGGATTTTTCCCCCTCCACTTT. The encoded protein is CASSFSGFFPLHF.

The chain couples TRBV29-1 to TRBJ1-6; a weak D match, TRBD1 (6 bases). This CDR3 has 14 amino acids. Germline CDR1 reads SQVTM; CDR2 reads ANQGSEA. V lost 4 bases and J 5 bases, leaving 12 bases between the germline ends. The CDR3 protein is CSVVRQENNSPLHF. The DNA for the CDR3 is TGCAGCGTTGTACGACAGGAAAATAATTCACCCCTCCACTTT.

The gene calls are TRBV6-1 and TRBJ1-2, with TRBD1 identical over 7 bases. V was clipped by 1 base and J by 3 bases; unmatched bases: 5. Germline V lookup: CDR1 MNHNS, CDR2 SASEGT. The CDR3 runs 15 residues. CDR3 protein: CASSEGQGPYYGYTF. For the CDR3, the DNA is TGTGCCAGCAGTGAAGGACAGGGACCTTACTATGGCTACACCTTC.

The V gene is TRBV24-1, the J gene TRBJ1-5, with TRBD1 matching 12 bases. In germline, CDR1 is KGHDR, CDR2 SFDVKD. Trimming cost V 5 bases and J 4 bases; bases outside gene matches: 2. The CDR3 extends over 15 amino acids. The CDR3 region has the DNA TGTGCCACCAGTGCGGGACAGGGGGCGAATCAGCCCCAGCATTTT. Its protein is CATSAGQGANQPQHF.

V and J are TRBV12-3 or TRBV12-4 and TRBJ1-2, with D maybe TRBD1 (6 bases). The CDR3 length is 13 residues. Trimming pared 10 bases from V and 6 bases from J, leaving 18 bases between. CDR3 in DNA: TGTGCCACCAACCGGGGGGGCGCACATGGCTACACCTTC. Its protein product is CATNRGGAHGYTF.

The chain uses TRBV5-1 and TRBJ2-5, with a weak D call TRBD1 (6 bases). The CDR3 is 15 amino acids. CDR1 is SGHRS and CDR2 is YFSETQ in the germline V gene. Deletions cut 1 base from V and 0 bases from J, with 10 bases between. In DNA form, the CDR3 reads TGCGCCAGCAGCTTGACCCGGGACAACCAAGAGACCCAGTACTTC. Translating gives CASSLTRDNQETQYF.

This chain connects TRBV7-3 to TRBJ1-2, with D perhaps matching TRBD1 (5 bases). This CDR3 spans 16 amino acids. CDR1 and CDR2 (germline): SGHTA, FQGTGA. The germline V and J ends were trimmed by 0 bases and 7 bases, with 18 bases remaining between them. The CDR3 spells CASSLTSRGGGGGYTF. DNA for the CDR3: TGTGCCAGCAGCTTAACCAGTCGGGGCGGGGGAGGTGGCTACACCTTC.

The V call is TRBV4-2, the J call TRBJ2-7; 7 bases are a match to TRBD2. Germline V gene lookup returns CDR1 LGHNA and CDR2 YNFKEQ. V shed 1 base, J shed 0 bases, and the junction held 3 bases outside the gene matches. The CDR3 has 15 residues. The CDR3 reads CASSQAGGSSYEQYF. CDR3 DNA: TGTGCCAGCAGCCAAGCCGGGGGGAGCTCCTACGAGCAGTACTTC.

This clone showed up many times. This chain links TRBV5-6 with TRBJ2-3, with D perhaps TRBD1 (6 bases). V was pared by 3 bases and J by 9 bases, with 8 bases between. This CDR3 is built from 11 residues. Per germline, CDR1 SGHDT and CDR2 YYEEEE. CDR3 in amino acids: CASSSGETQYF. The CDR3 coding sequence is TGTGCCAGCAGCTCAGGGGAAACGCAGTATTTT. Full variable domain (rest looked up from reference TRBV5-6 and TRBJ2-3): DAGVTQSPTHLIKTRGQQVTLRCSPKSGHDTVSWYQQALGQGPQFIFQYYEEEERQRGNFPDRFSGHQFPNYSSELNVNALLLGDSALYLCASSSGETQYFGPGTRLTVL.

V is TRBV2 and J is TRBJ2-7; possibly TRBD1 for D (5 bases). V was trimmed by 7 bases and J by 5 bases, leaving 18 bases between them. Germline CDR1 and CDR2: SNHLY and FYNNEI. The CDR3 is 14 amino acids. The CDR3 protein is CASKIIAGFNEQYF. The CDR3, as DNA: TGTGCCAGCAAGATTATAGCAGGGTTCAACGAGCAGTACTTC. Full variable domain (outside the CDR3, taken from reference TRBV2 and TRBJ2-7): EPEVTQTPSHQVTQMGQEVILRCVPISNHLYFYWYRQILGQKVEFLVSFYNNEISEKSEIFDDQFSVERPDGSNFTLKIRSTKLEDSAMYFCASKIIAGFNEQYFGPGTRLTVT.

The J gene is TRBJ2-2, the V gene TRBV11-3; 12 bases map to TRBD1. Germline assignment: CDR1 SGHNT and CDR2 YENEEA. The CDR3 sequence is 17 residues long. The V gene end was trimmed by 3 bases and the J gene end by 7 bases; junction bases not matched to a gene: 9. The CDR3 reads CASSFAGTGGSIGELFF. The CDR3 DNA is TGTGCCAGCAGCTTCGCCGGGACAGGGGGCTCTATCGGGGAGCTGTTTTTT.

The chain employs TRBV7-8 and TRBJ1-5; 8 bases align to TRBD1. The ends lost 5 bases at V and 0 bases at J; junction bases unmatched: 15. Germline values: CDR1 SGHVS, CDR2 FQNEAQ. The CDR3 length is 19 residues. The CDR3, as DNA: TGTGCCAGCAGCCAGGACCACAGGGGGAATGGTTATAGCAATCAGCCCCAGCATTTT. This translates into CASSQDHRGNGYSNQPQHF.

CDR3 in DNA: TGCGCCAGCAGTGATCGGGAGCGGGAGCCCCAGCATTTT. As protein: CASSDREREPQHF. This rearrangement joins TRBV10-2 to TRBJ1-5, with no clear D. The CDR3 totals 13 residues. V dropped 3 bases and J dropped 8 bases, with 11 bases sitting between them. Germline V gives CDR1 WSHSY, CDR2 SAAADI.

This clone has only a few counts. Other DNA sequences within the sample encode an identical CDR3. The CDR3 DNA follows: TGCGCCAGCAGCCGGACTAGCGGGAGCCACAATGAGCAGTTCTTC. Encoded protein: CASSRTSGSHNEQFF. V is TRBV4-1 and J is TRBJ2-1; 13 bases line up with TRBD2. V lost 4 bases, J lost 5 bases, and 2 bases stayed unmatched. The CDR3 spans 15 residues. The germline gives CDR1 MGHRA, CDR2 YSYEKL.

The chain combines TRBV7-9 with TRBJ1-1; D gene ambiguous. The CDR3 sequence is 15 residues long. V lost 2 bases, J lost 0 bases, and 10 bases lay in between. Germline CDR1 and CDR2: SEHNR and FQNEAQ (reference sequence). Here the CDR3 reads CASSLTSSLNTEAFF. DNA for the CDR3: TGTGCCAGCAGCTTAACGAGCTCACTGAACACTGAAGCTTTCTTT.

This chain links TRBV7-9 with TRBJ2-7; the D gene is possibly TRBD1 (6 bases). Trimming removed 3 bases at V and 4 bases at J, with 10 bases between. Germline-derived CDR1 and CDR2 are SEHNR and FQNEAQ (reference sequence). This CDR3 is built from 13 residues. The CDR3 reads CASSFRDKYEQYF. In nucleotides, the CDR3 is TGTGCCAGCAGCTTCCGGGACAAATACGAGCAGTACTTC. The complete variable domain, with remaining parts taken from reference TRBV7-9 and TRBJ2-7, reads DTGVSQNPRHKITKRGQNVTFRCDPISEHNRLYWYRQTLGQGPEFLTYFQNEAQLEKSRLLSDRFSAERPKGSFSTLEIQRTEQGDSAMYLCASSFRDKYEQYFGPGTRLTVT.

The chain has TRBV19 and TRBJ1-3, with D perhaps TRBD1 (6 bases). V lost 7 bases and J lost 1, with 11 bases in between. The CDR3 has 14 amino acids. Germline V lookup: CDR1 LNHDA, CDR2 SQIVND (reference sequence). This CDR3 reads CASKLRGSGNTIYF. The CDR3 region has the DNA TGTGCCAGTAAACTCAGGGGATCTGGAAACACCATATATTTT.

The rearrangement uses TRBV19 and TRBJ2-7; 9 bases align to TRBD2. Germline trimming cut 4 bases from V and 4 bases from J; bases unmatched to any gene: 5. This CDR3 has 14 amino acids. Germline CDR1 and CDR2: LNHDA and SQIVND (reference sequence). In nucleotides, the CDR3 is TGTGCCAGTAGTACTGGCGGGGGGGCTTACGAGCAGTACTTC. Its protein is CASSTGGGAYEQYF. Based on the CDR3 plus reference TRBV19 and TRBJ2-7, the full variable domain is DGGITQSPKYLFRKEGQNVTLSCEQNLNHDAMYWYRQDPGQGLRLIYYSQIVNDFQKGDIAEGYSVSREKKESFPLTVTSAQKNPTAFYLCASSTGGGAYEQYFGPGTRLTVT.

The J gene is TRBJ2-3, the V gene TRBV11-3; 7 positions agree with TRBD2. The germline V gene has CDR1 SGHNT and CDR2 YENEEA. With V trimmed by 1 base and J by 2 bases, 6 bases remained unmatched. The CDR3 totals 16 residues. Here the CDR3 DNA reads TGTGCCAGCAGCTTAGGGGCTAGCGGCTACACAGATACGCAGTATTTT. This translates into CASSLGASGYTDTQYF.